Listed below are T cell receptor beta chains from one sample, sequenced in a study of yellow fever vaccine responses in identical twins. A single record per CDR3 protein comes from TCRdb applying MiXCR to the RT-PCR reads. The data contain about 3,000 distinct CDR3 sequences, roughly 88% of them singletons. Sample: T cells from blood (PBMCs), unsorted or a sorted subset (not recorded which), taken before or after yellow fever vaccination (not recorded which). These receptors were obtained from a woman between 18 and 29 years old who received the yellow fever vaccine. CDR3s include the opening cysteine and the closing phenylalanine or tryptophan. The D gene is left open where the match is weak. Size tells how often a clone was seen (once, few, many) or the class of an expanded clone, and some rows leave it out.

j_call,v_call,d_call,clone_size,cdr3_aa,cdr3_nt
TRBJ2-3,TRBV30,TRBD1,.,CAWRTLGTGWGTDTQYF,TGTGCCTGGAGAACCCTGGGGACAGGGTGGGGCACAGATACGCAGTATTTT
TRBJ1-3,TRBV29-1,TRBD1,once,CSVGTGTNSGNTIYF,TGCAGCGTTGGGACAGGTACAAACTCTGGAAACACCATATATTTT
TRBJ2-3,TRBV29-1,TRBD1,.,CSVQGTGRTDTQYF,TGCAGCGTACAAGGGACAGGGCGCACAGATACGCAGTATTTT
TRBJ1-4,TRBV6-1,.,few,CASSPYRATNEKLFF,TGTGCCAGCAGTCCTTACAGGGCAACTAATGAAAAACTGTTTTTT
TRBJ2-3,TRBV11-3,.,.,CASSKKPRGRSTDTQYF,TGTGCCAGCAGCAAGAAGCCCCGAGGGAGGTCCACAGATACGCAGTATTTT
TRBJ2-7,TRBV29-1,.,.,CSVGSDTAYEQYF,TGCAGCGTTGGTTCGGACACCGCCTACGAGCAGTACTTC
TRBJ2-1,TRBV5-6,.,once,CASSLEILASSYNEQFF,TGTGCCAGCAGCTTGGAAATCCTTGCAAGCTCCTACAATGAGCAGTTCTTC
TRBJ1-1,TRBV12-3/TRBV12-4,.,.,CASSPTWTEAFF,TGTGCCAGCAGTCCAACATGGACTGAAGCTTTCTTT
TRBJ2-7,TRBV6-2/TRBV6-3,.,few,CASSYSAFGSRNEQYF,TGTGCCAGCAGTTACTCGGCTTTCGGGTCTCGGAACGAGCAGTACTTC
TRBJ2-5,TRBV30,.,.,CAWEIKETQYF,TGTGCCTGGGAGATAAAAGAGACCCAGTACTTC
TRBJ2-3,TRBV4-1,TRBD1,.,CASSHLDRDADTQYF,TGCGCCAGCAGCCATTTGGACAGGGACGCAGATACGCAGTATTTT
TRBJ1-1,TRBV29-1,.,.,CSVVRGSEAFF,TGCAGCGTTGTGCGGGGCTCTGAAGCTTTCTTT
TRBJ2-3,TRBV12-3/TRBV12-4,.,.,CASSRTPDTQYF,TGTGCCAGCAGCCGGACACCAGATACGCAGTATTTT
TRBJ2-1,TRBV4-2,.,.,CATQRGGPENEQFF,TGTGCCACCCAGAGGGGGGGGCCGGAAAATGAGCAGTTCTTC
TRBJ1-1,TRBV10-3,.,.,CAISGSGTEAFF,TGTGCCATCAGTGGTTCGGGTACTGAAGCTTTCTTT
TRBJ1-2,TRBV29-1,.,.,CSVEPTDTFYGYTF,TGCAGCGTCGAACCGACAGATACCTTCTATGGCTACACCTTC
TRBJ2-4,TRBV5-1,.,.,CASSLDPGIENIQYF,TGCGCCAGCAGCCTTGACCCGGGTATTGAGAACATTCAGTACTTC
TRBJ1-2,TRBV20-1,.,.,CSASPPGYGYTF,TGCAGTGCCTCTCCTCCGGGCTATGGCTACACCTTC
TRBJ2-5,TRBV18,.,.,CASSASFDETQYF,TGTGCCAGCTCAGCCTCCTTCGATGAGACCCAGTACTTC
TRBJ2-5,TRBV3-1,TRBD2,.,CASSQSGSTETQYF,TGTGCCAGCAGCCAAAGCGGGAGTACAGAGACCCAGTACTTC
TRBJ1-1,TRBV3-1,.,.,CASSQDQAEAFF,TGTGCCAGCAGCCAAGATCAGGCTGAAGCTTTCTTT
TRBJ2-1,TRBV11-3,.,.,CASSATGPNNEQFF,TGTGCCAGCAGCGCAACCGGGCCCAACAATGAGCAGTTCTTC
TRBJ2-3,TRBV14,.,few,CASSRPLGGTDTQYF,TGTGCCAGCAGCCGCCCTCTCGGGGGCACAGATACGCAGTATTTT
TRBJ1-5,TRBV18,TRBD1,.,CASSPTTGGQPQHF,TGTGCCAGCTCACCCACGACAGGGGGCCAGCCCCAGCATTTT
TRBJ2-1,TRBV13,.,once,CASSPTRGPYNEQFF,TGTGCCAGCAGCCCCACCCGGGGTCCCTACAATGAGCAGTTCTTC
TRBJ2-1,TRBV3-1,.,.,CASSQEVGQTTYTEQFF,TGTGCCAGCAGCCAAGAGGTTGGACAGACTACCTACACTGAGCAGTTCTTC
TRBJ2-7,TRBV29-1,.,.,CSVELMSYEQYF,TGCAGCGTTGAACTGATGTCCTACGAGCAGTACTTC